This T cell receptor beta chain was sequenced for a study of cytomegalovirus exposure and HLA in healthy donors. Findings and limits, study-wide: Because they were indistinguishable, some V segments, including TRBV6-2 and TRBV6-3, were excluded. Presence/absence comparisons presumed near-even sequencing depth among donors. Among TCR sequences, most were rare, though some public TCRs appeared in many donors.

The V gene end was trimmed by 3 bases and the J gene end by 6 bases; junction bases not matched to a gene: 3. CDR3 length equals 14 residues. From germline, CDR1 is SGHTS and CDR2 YDEGEE. Both 60 Vbeta primers and 13 Jbeta primers went into the PCR. Sequenced by immunoSEQ multiplex PCR; TCRdb stores in-frame clones only, minus some. Of nearly 300,000 clones detected, 80% to 90% appear once; the ten largest clones hold around 3.7%. Details on this clone: Its specificity is not known.

The genes are TRBV5-8 and TRBJ1-2; the match to TRBD1 covers 12 bases. This TCR was recovered from a man in his forties in good health and CMV-seropositive. The material sequenced was PBMCs. Here the CDR3 DNA reads TGTGCCAGCAGCTCCGGGACAGGGGGCCATGGCTACACCTTC. Amino acids: CASSSGTGGHGYTF.